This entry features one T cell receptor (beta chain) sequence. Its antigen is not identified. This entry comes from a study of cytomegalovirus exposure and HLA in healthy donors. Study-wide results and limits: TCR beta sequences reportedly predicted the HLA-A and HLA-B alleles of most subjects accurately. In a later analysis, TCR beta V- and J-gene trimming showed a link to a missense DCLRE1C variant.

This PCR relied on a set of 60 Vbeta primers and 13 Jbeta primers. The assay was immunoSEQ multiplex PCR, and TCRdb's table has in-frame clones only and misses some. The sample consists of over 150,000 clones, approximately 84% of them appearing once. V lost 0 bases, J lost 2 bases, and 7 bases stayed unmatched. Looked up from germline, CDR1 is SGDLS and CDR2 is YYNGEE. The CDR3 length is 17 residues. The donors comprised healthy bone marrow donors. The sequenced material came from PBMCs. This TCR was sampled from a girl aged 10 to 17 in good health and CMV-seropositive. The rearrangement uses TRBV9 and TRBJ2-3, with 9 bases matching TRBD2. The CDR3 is CASSVGGSGGSTDTQYF. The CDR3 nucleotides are TGTGCCAGCAGCGTAGGGGGTAGCGGGGGATCCACAGATACGCAGTATTTT.